This is a list of T cell receptor beta chains from one sample in a study of blood T cell repertoires in COVID-19. The table came from immunoSEQ multiplex PCR; TCRdb's copy has only in-frame clones and leaves some out. The table records over 35,000 clones, roughly 69% of them present only once. The sample taken for sequencing was peripheral blood. The receptors were sampled from a man aged 80 or over with acute or convalescent COVID-19. Each CDR3 is given with its conserved first and last residue. A D gene is named only where the DNA matches it firmly. The size of a clone is reported for some rows only, either as once, few or many, or as a class for expanded clones.

size: -
D: -
J: TRBJ1-5
V: TRBV28
DNA: TGTGCCAGCAGTTTTACGGGGGGAGGGAATCAGCCCCAGCATTTT
CDR3: CASSFTGGGNQPQHF

size: -
D: TRBD1
J: TRBJ1-6
V: TRBV5-1
DNA: TGCGCCAGCAGCTTGGCGACAGGGGAAGGGTCACCCCTCCACTTT
CDR3: CASSLATGEGSPLHF

size: once
D: -
J: TRBJ2-5
V: TRBV5-1
DNA: TGCGCCAGCAGCTTGGCCGTACAGGGAACCGGAGAGACCCAGTACTTC
CDR3: CASSLAVQGTGETQYF

size: -
D: TRBD1
J: TRBJ1-2
V: TRBV19
DNA: TGTGCCACCCGTCAGGACAGGGCATATGGCTACACCTTC
CDR3: CATRQDRAYGYTF

size: -
D: -
J: TRBJ1-4
V: TRBV27
DNA: TGTGCCAGCAGCCGCGGCCGGGACATAGAAGAAAAACTGTTTTTT
CDR3: CASSRGRDIEEKLFF

size: -
D: TRBD2
J: TRBJ2-7
V: TRBV19
DNA: TGTGCCAGTAGTTACAGCGGGAGCTCCTACGAGCAGTACTTC
CDR3: CASSYSGSSYEQYF

size: -
D: TRBD1
J: TRBJ1-4
V: TRBV6-6
DNA: TGTGCCAGCAGCGGCACAGGGGGTGAAAAACTGTTTTTT
CDR3: CASSGTGGEKLFF

size: -
D: -
J: TRBJ1-4
V: TRBV27
DNA: TGTGCCAGCAGTTTATCGGGCGAAAAACTGTTTTTT
CDR3: CASSLSGEKLFF

size: -
D: TRBD2
J: TRBJ2-3
V: TRBV9
DNA: TGTGCCAGCAGCGGAACTAAACTAGCGGGGCTGAGCACAGATACGCAGTATTTT
CDR3: CASSGTKLAGLSTDTQYF

size: -
D: -
J: TRBJ1-6
V: TRBV7-8
DNA: TGTGCCAGCAGCCTCGCTCTGACACCGCAAGGCTCCTATAATTCACCCCTCCACTTT
CDR3: CASSLALTPQGSYNSPLHF

size: -
D: -
J: TRBJ2-3
V: TRBV30
DNA: TGTGCCTGGAGTCCCCGGGGACTCCCGGCGGATACGCAGTATTTT
CDR3: CAWSPRGLPADTQYF

size: -
D: -
J: TRBJ2-5
V: TRBV6-5
DNA: TGTGCCAGCAGTCTGGGGGCCCAAGAGACCCAGTACTTC
CDR3: CASSLGAQETQYF

size: -
D: -
J: TRBJ1-1
V: TRBV6-2/TRBV6-3
DNA: TGTGCCAGCAGTTACCCAGAATGGGGCGCTGAAGCTTTCTTT
CDR3: CASSYPEWGAEAFF

size: -
D: TRBD1
J: TRBJ2-7
V: TRBV18
DNA: TGTGCCAGCTCACTTTCGGGACAGGGGTTCGACGAGCAGTACTTC
CDR3: CASSLSGQGFDEQYF

size: -
D: -
J: TRBJ1-1
V: TRBV4-1
DNA: TGCGCCAGCAGCCCGAGGGATGAGGGCCCGAGAACTGAAGCTTTCTTT
CDR3: CASSPRDEGPRTEAFF

size: -
D: TRBD1
J: TRBJ1-2
V: TRBV4-1
DNA: TGCGCCAGCAGCCAAAGGGACAGGGATTATAACTATGGCTACACCTTC
CDR3: CASSQRDRDYNYGYTF

size: -
D: -
J: TRBJ1-5
V: TRBV7-8
DNA: TGTGCCAGCAGCTTAGGGGGGGGACGGGGCTATCAGCCCCAGCATTTT
CDR3: CASSLGGGRGYQPQHF

size: -
D: -
J: TRBJ1-2
V: TRBV2
DNA: TGTGCCAGCAGTGACCCCCCGGAGGGGGGGGATGGCTACACCTTC
CDR3: CASSDPPEGGDGYTF

size: -
D: -
J: TRBJ1-4
V: TRBV5-5
DNA: TGTGCCAGCACCACAGAACAAACTAATGAAAAACTGTTTTTT
CDR3: CASTTEQTNEKLFF

size: -
D: -
J: TRBJ1-1
V: TRBV7-8
DNA: TGTGCCAGCAGCCGCGACAGCGCTGAAGCTTTCTTT
CDR3: CASSRDSAEAFF

size: -
D: TRBD1
J: TRBJ1-1
V: TRBV19
DNA: TGTGCCAGTAGGTGGGACAGGGGAAACACTGAAGCTTTCTTT
CDR3: CASRWDRGNTEAFF

size: -
D: -
J: TRBJ1-1
V: TRBV6-2/TRBV6-3
DNA: TGTGCCAGCAGTTACTCGAACGTCCAGGGCAACACTGAAGCTTTCTTT
CDR3: CASSYSNVQGNTEAFF

size: -
D: -
J: TRBJ1-4
V: TRBV27
DNA: TGTGCCAGCAGTTTAGTCAGGAATGAAAAACTGTTTTTT
CDR3: CASSLVRNEKLFF

size: -
D: -
J: TRBJ2-1
V: TRBV19
DNA: TGTGCCAGTAGTATAGGGGCCTTCTGGAAGTGGACTAATGAGCAGTTCTTC
CDR3: CASSIGAFWKWTNEQFF

size: -
D: -
J: TRBJ2-7
V: TRBV7-6
DNA: TGTGCCAGCAGCTTAACTTTTGGCAGGCCCTACGAGCAGTACTTC
CDR3: CASSLTFGRPYEQYF

size: -
D: -
J: TRBJ2-7
V: TRBV6-5
DNA: TGTGCCAGCAAGGAGGGCCTCTCCTACGAGCAGTACTTC
CDR3: CASKEGLSYEQYF

size: once
D: TRBD1
J: TRBJ1-2
V: TRBV6-4
DNA: TGTGCCAGCAGGCACCCCGCAGGGGGCGATGGCTACACCTTC
CDR3: CASRHPAGGDGYTF

size: few
D: TRBD1
J: TRBJ1-4
V: TRBV30
DNA: TGTGCCTGGGGGGGACAGGGGGCGTACGTCGGTAATGAAAAACTGTTTTTT
CDR3: CAWGGQGAYVGNEKLFF